The 17 T cell receptor beta chains below come from one sample, sequenced in a study of T cell changes during pregnancy in multiple sclerosis. The table came from immunoSEQ multiplex PCR; TCRdb's copy has only in-frame clones and leaves some out. The data hold over 55,000 clones, with approximately 87% observed a single time. This specimen was peripheral blood, taken after pregnancy. All receptors derive from a female donor in good health, enrolled as a control in a pregnancy study.

The chain links TRBV19 to TRBJ2-6, with 8 positions matching TRBD2. This CDR3 contains 17 residues. The V segment lost 5 bases and the J segment 2 bases; nucleotides outside the gene matches: 8. Germline CDR1 and CDR2: LNHDA and SQIVND (reference sequence). CDR3 nucleotides: TGTGCCAGTAGTGCCAGAGGCGGGGGGACTGGGGCCAACGTCCTGACTTTC. Its protein is CASSARGGGTGANVLTF.

In its sample, this clone ranks as medium-sized. The V call is TRBV19, the J call TRBJ2-1; 12 bases fit TRBD2. The CDR3 totals 16 residues. The V gene end was trimmed by 5 bases and the J gene end by 9 bases; junction bases not matched to a gene: 11. The germline gives CDR1 LNHDA, CDR2 SQIVND (reference sequence). CDR3 in DNA: TGTGCCAGTAGTGCCGGACTAGCGGGACTCAACGCTGAGCAGTTCTTC. It translates to CASSAGLAGLNAEQFF.

This CDR3 is CASSSPGWEGEGYTF. The DNA for the CDR3 is TGTGCCAGCAGCTCTCCCGGTTGGGAGGGGGAGGGCTACACCTTC. The V and J genes are TRBV7-9 and TRBJ1-2; D is possibly TRBD1 (6 bases). The CDR3 extends over 15 amino acids. Germline loops: CDR1 SEHNR, CDR2 FQNEAQ (reference sequence). The V and J ends lost 4 bases and 8 bases respectively, with 20 bases between them.

The chain combines TRBV18 with TRBJ1-1, with D maybe TRBD1 (6 bases). The CDR3 is made up of 14 amino acids. The V gene lost 3 bases and the J gene lost 5 bases, with 13 bases spanning the gap. CDR1 and CDR2 (germline): KGHSH, LQKENI. CDR3 coding DNA: TGTGCCAGCTCACCCGCGGGGGCGCGAACTGAAGCTTTCTTT. This translates into CASSPAGARTEAFF.

The rearrangement uses TRBV5-1 and TRBJ2-3; 10 bases agree with TRBD2. The CDR3 is made up of 17 amino acids. Trimming removed 0 bases from V and 5 bases from J; junction bases left unmatched: 9. Germline assignment: CDR1 SGHRS and CDR2 YFSETQ. The DNA for the CDR3 is TGCGCCAGCAGCTTGGAGGTCAGCGGGGGGGCTGGAGATACGCAGTATTTT. Its protein is CASSLEVSGGAGDTQYF.

The sample holds many counts of this clone. The chain combines TRBV2 with TRBJ2-1, with D maybe TRBD1 (6 bases). CDR1 and CDR2 from the germline V gene are SNHLY and FYNNEI. With 3 bases removed from V and 1 base from J, the gap between germline ends came to 10 bases. CDR3 length: 15 residues. Here the CDR3 reads CASSDWGPSYNEQFF. CDR3 in DNA: TGTGCCAGCAGTGACTGGGGGCCTTCCTACAATGAGCAGTTCTTC.

This clone was found a few times. This chain links TRBV18 with TRBJ1-5; 11 bases agree with TRBD1. This CDR3 comprises 14 residues. CDR1 is KGHSH, CDR2 LQKENI, per germline. V lost 8 bases and J lost 5; bases outside the gene matches: 5. CDR3 DNA sequence: TGTGCCAGCGAGGGACAGGGGGGGTATCAGCCCCAGCATTTT. This codes for CASEGQGGYQPQHF.

V is TRBV5-4 and J is TRBJ2-4, with D perhaps matching TRBD1 (6 bases). The CDR3 runs to 18 residues. V was cut by 4 bases and J by 1 base, with 21 bases left in between. The V gene's germline CDR1 is SGHNT and CDR2 YYREEE (reference sequence). The CDR3 nucleotides are TGTGCCAGCAGCCATAAAACAGGGCCCCCATTCGCCAAAAACATTCAGTACTTC. Protein product: CASSHKTGPPFAKNIQYF.

This chain links TRBV27 with TRBJ1-5, with D hard to call. Germline V lookup: CDR1 MNHEY, CDR2 SMNVEV (reference sequence). The CDR3 totals 15 residues. V was clipped by 2 bases and J by 1 base, with 9 bases between them. CDR3 coding DNA: TGTGCCAGCAGTTTAAACAGAGCAAGCAATCAGCCCCAGCATTTT. Its protein is CASSLNRASNQPQHF.

The J gene is TRBJ2-7, the V gene TRBV15, with 11 positions matching TRBD2. There are 16 residues in the CDR3. In germline, CDR1 is LNHNV, CDR2 YYDKDF (reference sequence). V trimming: 5 bases; J trimming: 3 bases; junction bases outside the gene matches: 9. CDR3 bases: TGTGCCACCAGCCGTACACTAGCGGGAGCCAGCTACGAGCAGTACTTC. Translating it yields CATSRTLAGASYEQYF.

The chain has TRBV27 and TRBJ1-1; 8 nucleotides agree with TRBD1. This CDR3 has 15 residues. Trimming removed 7 bases from V and 0 bases from J; junction bases left unmatched: 7. Germline values: CDR1 MNHEY, CDR2 SMNVEV (reference sequence). Here the CDR3 reads CASNLAGQVNTEAFF. DNA for the CDR3: TGTGCCAGCAACCTGGCGGGACAGGTGAACACTGAAGCTTTCTTT.

This clone was found once. For the CDR3, the DNA is TGTGCCAGCGGGCTAGCGGGGGTTTACGAGCAGTACTTC. Residues: CASGLAGVYEQYF. The chain couples TRBV6-1 to TRBJ2-7; TRBD2 matches 10 bases. This CDR3 region has 13 residues. V was pared by 8 bases and J by 4 bases, with 5 bases of the junction left unmatched. Germline-derived CDR1 and CDR2 are MNHNS and SASEGT.

The chain employs TRBV6-1 and TRBJ2-7, with 7 bases fitting TRBD1. From germline, CDR1 is MNHNS and CDR2 SASEGT. Trimming removed 5 bases from V and 1 base from J; junction bases left unmatched: 8. This CDR3 is 15 amino acids long. CDR3 protein: CASSTGQSPSYEQYF. The CDR3 DNA reads as TGTGCCAGCAGTACGGGACAGTCACCTTCCTACGAGCAGTACTTC.

The chain joins TRBV6-6 to TRBJ2-1; the D gene is possibly TRBD2 (5 bases). Germline V gene data show CDR1 as MNHNY and CDR2 as SVGAGI (reference sequence). The CDR3 is 15 amino acids. Deletions cut 2 bases from V and 8 bases from J, with 16 bases between. The CDR3 protein is CASSYRIGVSDEQFF. In nucleotides, the CDR3 is TGTGCCAGCAGTTACAGAATCGGGGTGAGCGATGAGCAGTTCTTC.

This sequence joins TRBV18 and TRBJ1-1; possibly TRBD1 for D (5 bases). This CDR3 contains 14 residues. Trimming took 4 bases from V and 2 from J, leaving 11 bases between them. The germline gives CDR1 KGHSH, CDR2 LQKENI. This chain's CDR3 is CASSLRTPNTEAFF. As DNA, the CDR3 is TGTGCCAGCTCACTAAGGACACCCAACACTGAAGCTTTCTTT.

DNA of the CDR3: TGTGCCAGCAGTATTTGGGGGGAGGGTTATAATGAGCAGTTCTTC. Residues: CASSIWGEGYNEQFF. The V and J genes are TRBV6-1 and TRBJ2-1; the match to TRBD2 covers 7 bases. The CDR3 extends over 15 amino acids. Trimming cost V 5 bases and J 7 bases; bases outside gene matches: 11. CDR1 is MNHNS, CDR2 SASEGT, per germline.

This chain joins TRBV6-5 and TRBJ2-5, with TRBD2 as a possible D gene (5 bases). The CDR3 contains 13 residues. CDR1 is MNHEY, CDR2 SVGAGI, per germline. Trimming removed 5 bases at V and 8 bases at J, with 15 bases between. In DNA, the CDR3 is TGTGCCAGCAGTCGGGGATTGGTGGCAACCCAGTACTTC. Translating it yields CASSRGLVATQYF.